This T cell receptor (beta chain) was identified during a study of T cell repertoires and leukemia-associated antigens. Study summary: Roughly 16 million effective reads came from all samples combined. General study findings and limits: No direct test of specificity or function was done for expanded clones.

For this clonotype: Its specificity is unknown.

V lost 2 bases, J lost 4 bases, and 5 bases stayed unmatched. The CDR3 spans 14 residues. Germline loops: CDR1 DFQATT, CDR2 SNEGSKA (reference sequence). TCRdb itself ran the 5' RACE reads through MiXCR, one entry per CDR3 protein. The sample shows about 11,000 distinct CDR3 sequences, 42% of them seen only once. The sample taken for sequencing was CD3+ T cells sorted from blood and cultured. The rearrangement joins TRBV20-1 to TRBJ1-2; TRBD1 matches at 9 bases. The sequence was collected from a female donor in good health. The CDR3 DNA reads TGCAGTGCTAGACACACAGGGGGCCGCTATGGCTACACCTTC. It encodes CSARHTGGRYGYTF.